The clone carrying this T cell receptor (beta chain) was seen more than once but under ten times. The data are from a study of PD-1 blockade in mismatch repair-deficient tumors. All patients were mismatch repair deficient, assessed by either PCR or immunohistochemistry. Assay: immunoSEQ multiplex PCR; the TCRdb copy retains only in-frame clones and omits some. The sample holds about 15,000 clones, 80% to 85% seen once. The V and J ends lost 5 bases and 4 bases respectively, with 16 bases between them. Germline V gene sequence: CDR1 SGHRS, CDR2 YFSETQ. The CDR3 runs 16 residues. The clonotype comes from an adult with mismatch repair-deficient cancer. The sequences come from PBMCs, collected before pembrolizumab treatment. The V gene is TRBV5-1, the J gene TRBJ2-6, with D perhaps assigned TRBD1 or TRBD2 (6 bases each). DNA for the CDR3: TGCGCCAGCAGGCTGGAGGGGGTAACGGGGGCCAACGTCCTGACTTTC. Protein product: CASRLEGVTGANVLTF.